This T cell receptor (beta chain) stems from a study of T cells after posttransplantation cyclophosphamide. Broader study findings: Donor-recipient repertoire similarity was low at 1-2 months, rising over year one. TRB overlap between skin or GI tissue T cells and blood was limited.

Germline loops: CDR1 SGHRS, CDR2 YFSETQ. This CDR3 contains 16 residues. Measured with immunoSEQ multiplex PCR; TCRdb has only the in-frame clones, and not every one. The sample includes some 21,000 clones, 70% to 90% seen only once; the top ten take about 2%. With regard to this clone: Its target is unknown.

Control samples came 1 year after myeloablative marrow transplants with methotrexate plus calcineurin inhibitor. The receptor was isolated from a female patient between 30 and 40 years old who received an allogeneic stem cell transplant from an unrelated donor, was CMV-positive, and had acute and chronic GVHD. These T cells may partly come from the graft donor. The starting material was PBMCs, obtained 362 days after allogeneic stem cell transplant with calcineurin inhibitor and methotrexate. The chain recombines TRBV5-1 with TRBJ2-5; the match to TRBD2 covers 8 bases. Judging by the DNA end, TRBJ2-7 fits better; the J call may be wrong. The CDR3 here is CASSPGGVGTSYEQYF. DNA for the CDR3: TGCGCCAGCAGCCCGGGAGGGGTTGGGACCTCCTACGAGCAGTACTTC.